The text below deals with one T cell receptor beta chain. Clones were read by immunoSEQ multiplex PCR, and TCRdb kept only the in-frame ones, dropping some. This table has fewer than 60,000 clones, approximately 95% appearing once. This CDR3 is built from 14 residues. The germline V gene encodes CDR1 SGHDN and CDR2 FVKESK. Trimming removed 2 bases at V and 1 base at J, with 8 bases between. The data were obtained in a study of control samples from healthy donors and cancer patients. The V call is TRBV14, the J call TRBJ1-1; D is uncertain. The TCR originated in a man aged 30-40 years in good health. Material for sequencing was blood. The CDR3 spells CASSQISRNTEAFF. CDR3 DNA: TGTGCCAGCAGCCAAATAAGCCGGAACACTGAAGCTTTCTTT.